These T cell receptor beta chains were read from a single sample in a study of blood T cell repertoires in COVID-19. Profiling relied on immunoSEQ multiplex PCR, and the TCRdb table lists in-frame clones only, not all of them. In the table there are some 90,000 clones, 89% of which are singletons. Sequenced input: peripheral blood. Receptors originate from a woman of 80 years or more with active COVID-19. Both conserved end residues are part of each CDR3. The order of the fields is V gene, clone size, J gene, D gene, CDR3 protein, CDR3 DNA. The D gene is left open where the match is weak. Clone size, where shown, is once, few, many, or a class for clones that have expanded.

v_call: TRBV28; clone_size: NA; j_call: TRBJ2-5; d_call: NA; cdr3_aa: CASSPGRGAQETQYF; cdr3_nt: TGTGCCAGCAGTCCGGGGAGAGGAGCGCAAGAGACCCAGTACTTC
v_call: TRBV6-2/TRBV6-3; clone_size: NA; j_call: TRBJ2-4; d_call: TRBD2; cdr3_aa: CASSYKPRTSGRLAKNIQYF; cdr3_nt: TGTGCCAGCAGTTACAAACCAAGGACTAGCGGCAGACTAGCCAAAAACATTCAGTACTTC
v_call: TRBV6-1; clone_size: NA; j_call: TRBJ2-7; d_call: TRBD2; cdr3_aa: CASSDLSREADEQYF; cdr3_nt: TGTGCCAGCAGTGATTTATCGCGGGAGGCCGACGAGCAGTACTTC
v_call: TRBV9; clone_size: once; j_call: TRBJ2-3; d_call: TRBD2; cdr3_aa: CASSALAGSGDTQYF; cdr3_nt: TGTGCCAGCAGCGCACTAGCGGGATCTGGGGATACGCAGTATTTT
v_call: TRBV15; clone_size: NA; j_call: TRBJ2-5; d_call: NA; cdr3_aa: CATGAFKGVETQYF; cdr3_nt: TGTGCCACCGGAGCATTTAAAGGGGTAGAGACCCAGTACTTC
v_call: TRBV5-1; clone_size: NA; j_call: TRBJ2-1; d_call: NA; cdr3_aa: CASSLPQGEQFF; cdr3_nt: TGCGCCAGCAGCTTGCCCCAGGGGGAGCAGTTCTTC
v_call: TRBV3-1/TRBV3-2; clone_size: NA; j_call: TRBJ2-1; d_call: TRBD2; cdr3_aa: CASSPRLAGHTYNEQFF; cdr3_nt: TGTGCCAGCAGCCCGAGACTAGCGGGGCATACCTACAATGAGCAGTTCTTC
v_call: TRBV10-3; clone_size: NA; j_call: TRBJ2-5; d_call: TRBD2; cdr3_aa: CAISSPAGLAGEVETQYF; cdr3_nt: TGTGCCATCAGTTCCCCCGCGGGGCTAGCGGGAGAGGTGGAGACCCAGTACTTC
v_call: TRBV7-6; clone_size: once; j_call: TRBJ1-3; d_call: TRBD1; cdr3_aa: CASSFGQGAYGNTIYF; cdr3_nt: TGTGCCAGCAGCTTCGGACAGGGGGCTTATGGAAACACCATATATTTT
v_call: TRBV19; clone_size: NA; j_call: TRBJ1-1; d_call: TRBD1; cdr3_aa: CASSIWSHRGDIMNTEAFF; cdr3_nt: TGTGCCAGTAGTATTTGGAGTCACAGGGGCGACATCATGAACACTGAAGCTTTCTTT
v_call: TRBV28; clone_size: NA; j_call: TRBJ1-6; d_call: TRBD1; cdr3_aa: CASSPPGTVSSYNSPLHF; cdr3_nt: TGTGCCAGCAGTCCACCTGGGACAGTTAGCTCCTATAATTCACCCCTCCACTTT
v_call: TRBV7-2; clone_size: NA; j_call: TRBJ2-3; d_call: TRBD2; cdr3_aa: CASSFTSGRDTQYF; cdr3_nt: TGTGCCAGCAGCTTTACTAGCGGGAGGGATACGCAGTATTTT
v_call: TRBV24-1; clone_size: NA; j_call: TRBJ2-4; d_call: TRBD2; cdr3_aa: CATSDLRKLAGGPLAKNIQYF; cdr3_nt: TGTGCCACCAGTGATTTAAGGAAACTAGCGGGAGGCCCCCTAGCCAAAAACATTCAGTACTTC
v_call: TRBV21-1; clone_size: NA; j_call: TRBJ2-7; d_call: NA; cdr3_aa: CARLDSFYEQYF; cdr3_nt: TGTGCCAGATTGGACAGTTTCTACGAGCAGTACTTC
v_call: TRBV28; clone_size: once; j_call: TRBJ1-1; d_call: NA; cdr3_aa: CASSLGGAPTMNTEAFF; cdr3_nt: TGTGCCAGCAGTTTAGGGGGGGCTCCTACTATGAACACTGAAGCTTTCTTT
v_call: TRBV14; clone_size: NA; j_call: TRBJ1-4; d_call: NA; cdr3_aa: CASSPLLTTNEKLFF; cdr3_nt: TGTGCCAGCAGCCCCCTACTCACAACTAATGAAAAACTGTTTTTT
v_call: TRBV10-3; clone_size: NA; j_call: TRBJ2-7; d_call: NA; cdr3_aa: CAIQGGGYEQYF; cdr3_nt: TGTGCCATACAGGGTGGAGGCTACGAGCAGTACTTC
v_call: TRBV15; clone_size: NA; j_call: TRBJ2-3; d_call: NA; cdr3_aa: CATSRSRSTQYF; cdr3_nt: TGTGCCACCAGCAGGAGTCGTAGTACGCAGTATTTT
v_call: TRBV7-2; clone_size: NA; j_call: TRBJ2-2; d_call: NA; cdr3_aa: CASSLYRNTGELFF; cdr3_nt: TGTGCCAGCAGCTTGTACAGGAACACCGGGGAGCTGTTTTTT
v_call: TRBV7-2; clone_size: NA; j_call: TRBJ2-1; d_call: NA; cdr3_aa: CASSPPQRGEQFF; cdr3_nt: TGTGCCAGCAGCCCCCCCCAGCGAGGTGAGCAGTTCTTC
v_call: TRBV19; clone_size: NA; j_call: TRBJ1-2; d_call: NA; cdr3_aa: CASREGLRHTF; cdr3_nt: TGTGCCAGTAGGGAAGGACTCAGGCACACCTTC
v_call: TRBV11-2; clone_size: once; j_call: TRBJ1-1; d_call: NA; cdr3_aa: CASSPRQNTEAFF; cdr3_nt: TGTGCCAGCAGCCCGCGACAGAACACTGAAGCTTTCTTT
v_call: TRBV5-3; clone_size: NA; j_call: TRBJ1-5; d_call: NA; cdr3_aa: CAGAEVRGESNQPQHF; cdr3_nt: TGTGCGGGGGCCGAGGTTCGTGGAGAAAGCAATCAGCCCCAGCATTTT
v_call: TRBV5-1; clone_size: NA; j_call: TRBJ2-1; d_call: TRBD2; cdr3_aa: CASSFTSGFYNEQFF; cdr3_nt: TGCGCCAGCAGCTTTACTAGCGGCTTTTACAATGAGCAGTTCTTC
v_call: TRBV5-1; clone_size: NA; j_call: TRBJ2-7; d_call: TRBD1; cdr3_aa: CASTMTGYSYEQYF; cdr3_nt: TGCGCCAGCACCATGACAGGGTACTCCTACGAGCAGTACTTC
v_call: TRBV5-1; clone_size: once; j_call: TRBJ1-2; d_call: NA; cdr3_aa: CASSLSVNYGYTF; cdr3_nt: TGCGCCAGCAGCTTGTCAGTTAACTATGGCTACACCTTC
v_call: TRBV3-1/TRBV3-2; clone_size: NA; j_call: TRBJ2-5; d_call: NA; cdr3_aa: CASRRETQYF; cdr3_nt: TGTGCCAGCAGGAGGGAGACCCAGTACTTC
v_call: TRBV21-1; clone_size: NA; j_call: TRBJ1-5; d_call: NA; cdr3_aa: CASSIETGVNQPQHF; cdr3_nt: TGTGCCAGCAGCATTGAGACAGGCGTAAACCAGCCCCAGCATTTT
v_call: TRBV5-1; clone_size: NA; j_call: TRBJ2-1; d_call: NA; cdr3_aa: CASSSPKSSYNEQFF; cdr3_nt: TGCGCCAGCAGCTCTCCTAAAAGCTCCTACAATGAGCAGTTCTTC
v_call: TRBV7-2; clone_size: NA; j_call: TRBJ2-1; d_call: NA; cdr3_aa: CASSLVVVGVEQFF; cdr3_nt: TGTGCCAGCAGCTTAGTGGTGGTGGGCGTTGAGCAGTTCTTC
v_call: TRBV4-2; clone_size: NA; j_call: TRBJ2-2; d_call: TRBD1; cdr3_aa: CASSHVGTGRTGELFF; cdr3_nt: TGTGCCAGCAGCCACGTTGGGACAGGGCGGACCGGGGAGCTGTTTTTT
v_call: TRBV28; clone_size: NA; j_call: TRBJ2-1; d_call: NA; cdr3_aa: CASSLGSSGASGTKFF; cdr3_nt: TGTGCCAGCAGTTTAGGTTCGTCGGGGGCGAGCGGGACGAAGTTCTTC
v_call: TRBV7-8; clone_size: NA; j_call: TRBJ1-1; d_call: NA; cdr3_aa: CASSLGYSSMNTEAFF; cdr3_nt: TGTGCCAGCAGCTTAGGTTACAGTTCCATGAACACTGAAGCTTTCTTT
v_call: TRBV6-5; clone_size: NA; j_call: TRBJ1-2; d_call: NA; cdr3_aa: CASKGDNYGYTF; cdr3_nt: TGTGCCAGCAAAGGGGATAACTATGGCTACACCTTC
v_call: TRBV5-1; clone_size: NA; j_call: TRBJ1-1; d_call: NA; cdr3_aa: CASIQGGGPNTEAFF; cdr3_nt: TGCGCCAGCATTCAGGGAGGGGGACCGAACACTGAAGCTTTCTTT
v_call: TRBV7-2; clone_size: NA; j_call: TRBJ2-5; d_call: NA; cdr3_aa: CASSLWPGYGETQYF; cdr3_nt: TGTGCCAGCAGCTTATGGCCAGGATATGGGGAGACCCAGTACTTC
v_call: TRBV30; clone_size: NA; j_call: TRBJ2-7; d_call: TRBD1; cdr3_aa: CACAIGTVAYEQYF; cdr3_nt: TGTGCCTGCGCAATAGGGACAGTGGCCTACGAGCAGTACTTC
v_call: TRBV5-5; clone_size: NA; j_call: TRBJ2-7; d_call: TRBD2; cdr3_aa: CASSFGGVSYEQYF; cdr3_nt: TGTGCCAGCAGCTTTGGGGGGGTTTCGTACGAGCAGTACTTC
v_call: TRBV10-1; clone_size: NA; j_call: TRBJ2-5; d_call: NA; cdr3_aa: CASSPSRAGITQYF; cdr3_nt: TGCGCCAGCAGTCCCTCCCGGGCGGGGATAACCCAGTACTTC
v_call: TRBV29-1; clone_size: NA; j_call: TRBJ2-1; d_call: TRBD1; cdr3_aa: CSAVGQGVSDEQFF; cdr3_nt: TGCAGCGCCGTCGGGCAGGGGGTGTCTGATGAGCAGTTCTTC
v_call: TRBV18; clone_size: NA; j_call: TRBJ1-1; d_call: TRBD1; cdr3_aa: CASSEAGGLELEAFF; cdr3_nt: TGTGCCAGCTCTGAGGCAGGGGGGCTGGAGTTGGAAGCTTTCTTT
v_call: TRBV6-5; clone_size: NA; j_call: TRBJ1-4; d_call: NA; cdr3_aa: CASSFPRWAGCEKLFF; cdr3_nt: TGTGCCAGCAGTTTCCCGAGATGGGCAGGGTGCGAAAAACTGTTTTTT
v_call: TRBV24-1; clone_size: NA; j_call: TRBJ1-5; d_call: TRBD1; cdr3_aa: CATSDNGQGANQPQHF; cdr3_nt: TGTGCCACCAGTGATAATGGACAGGGCGCTAATCAGCCCCAGCATTTT
v_call: TRBV28; clone_size: NA; j_call: TRBJ2-7; d_call: NA; cdr3_aa: CASRFSYEQYF; cdr3_nt: TGTGCCAGCCGGTTCTCCTACGAGCAGTACTTC
v_call: TRBV9; clone_size: NA; j_call: TRBJ2-2; d_call: TRBD1; cdr3_aa: CASSVTGGGELFF; cdr3_nt: TGTGCCAGCAGCGTAACAGGGGGAGGGGAGCTGTTTTTT
v_call: TRBV7-2; clone_size: NA; j_call: TRBJ1-1; d_call: TRBD1; cdr3_aa: CASSLVGPGGGTEAFF; cdr3_nt: TGTGCCAGCAGCTTGGTTGGACCAGGGGGAGGCACTGAAGCTTTCTTT
v_call: TRBV6-1; clone_size: NA; j_call: TRBJ2-3; d_call: NA; cdr3_aa: CASSERPGPDTQYF; cdr3_nt: TGTGCCAGCAGTGAAAGGCCAGGGCCAGATACGCAGTATTTT
v_call: TRBV30; clone_size: NA; j_call: TRBJ1-1; d_call: NA; cdr3_aa: CAWTQMNTEAFF; cdr3_nt: TGTGCCTGGACTCAGATGAACACTGAAGCTTTCTTT
v_call: TRBV6-1; clone_size: few; j_call: TRBJ2-7; d_call: TRBD2; cdr3_aa: CASSETGTKTYEQYF; cdr3_nt: TGTGCCAGCAGTGAAACCGGGACTAAAACCTACGAGCAGTACTTC
v_call: TRBV3-1/TRBV3-2; clone_size: NA; j_call: TRBJ2-2; d_call: NA; cdr3_aa: CASSSFGFGGGELFF; cdr3_nt: TGTGCCAGCAGCTCATTCGGGTTCGGGGGCGGGGAGCTGTTTTTT
v_call: TRBV5-1; clone_size: NA; j_call: TRBJ2-1; d_call: TRBD2; cdr3_aa: CASRRAGGPQNEQFF; cdr3_nt: TGCGCCAGCAGGCGCGCGGGAGGGCCTCAGAATGAGCAGTTCTTC
v_call: TRBV7-2; clone_size: NA; j_call: TRBJ1-4; d_call: TRBD1; cdr3_aa: CASSLARTGEEKLFF; cdr3_nt: TGTGCCAGCAGCTTAGCGAGGACAGGGGAGGAAAAACTGTTTTTT
v_call: TRBV10-3; clone_size: NA; j_call: TRBJ1-2; d_call: NA; cdr3_aa: CAISATDSRYGYTF; cdr3_nt: TGTGCCATCAGTGCCACAGATTCTCGGTATGGCTACACCTTC
v_call: TRBV14; clone_size: NA; j_call: TRBJ2-1; d_call: NA; cdr3_aa: CASSHTTLSRVRGSYNEQFF; cdr3_nt: TGTGCCAGCAGCCATACGACACTCAGCAGGGTCAGAGGCTCCTACAATGAGCAGTTCTTC